This entry concerns a single T cell receptor (beta chain). The V end lost 0 bases, the J end lost 3 bases, and 6 bases lay between the germline ends. Per germline, CDR1 SGHRS and CDR2 YFSETQ. The CDR3 runs 13 residues. This record belongs to a study of blood T cell repertoires in COVID-19. Background on the study: Some COVID-19 samples were acute and others convalescent; all came from the United States, Italy and Spain. Sources were T cells, B-cell-depleted T cells, or PBMCs; the material itself was cDNA or gDNA.

Produced via immunoSEQ multiplex PCR; TCRdb's table is partial and in-frame only. The table lists 150,000 to 200,000 clones, around 80% of them singletons. V is TRBV5-1 and J is TRBJ1-2, with D perhaps matching TRBD1 (6 bases). The receptor's source is a woman older than 75 with acute or convalescent COVID-19. Sequencing was carried out using peripheral blood. CDR3 in DNA: TGCGCCAGCAGCTTGGACAGGGACTATGGCTACACCTTC. It codes for CASSLDRDYGYTF.